This T cell receptor (beta chain) was captured by sequencing in a study of molecular identifiers for immune sequencing clone quantification (dated by TCRdb to 2017 to 2018). Regarding the research as a whole: For a replicate experiment, RNA from roughly 20,000 or 100,000 naive CD8 T cells was divided into five aliquots, of which four were sequenced. CD8 T cells were used in a methods study to benchmark molecular-identifier clustering-based TCR repertoire sequencing (MIDCIRS) and TCR RNA copy counting.

Results the study describes overall, beyond this receptor: Approximately 3.3 recovered TCR RNA copies per cell were obtained by modeling, versus approximately 10 by digital PCR, implying a capture efficiency of about 30%. In CMV-specific effector cells, clones with more than 20 RNA copies accounted for over 99% of molecules, whereas in naive cells such clones accounted for under 1%. Spiked-in Jurkat TCR RNA equivalent to a single cell was reported to be detectable even among over 800,000 naive CD8 T cells. Highly expanded clone sizes could be underestimated if identical TCR molecules share a barcode. When barcode sub-clustering was omitted, TCR diversity was inflated by chimeric consensus sequences, with chimeras reaching as high as 47%. Spiked-in Jurkat TCR RNA (approximately 10 copies' worth), which is not part of the donor repertoire, was contained in the naive libraries.

Library method: PCR. Sequencing was carried out with a NextSeq 500. Preparation of bulk TCR libraries followed a previously described approach, with the TCR primers listed in Table S5. Purification of total RNA was performed with the Qiagen AllPrep DNA/RNA kit. Before analysis, reads from multiple sequencing runs of one library were combined. Per the original workflow: Reads were retained only if an exact TCR constant sequence was present, and the retained reads were trimmed to 150 nt and grouped according to their 12-nt molecular barcodes. Reads in each barcode group were sub-clustered using a 15% Levenshtein threshold, and a quality-weighted consensus sequence was built for each RNA molecule. Non-functional sequences were removed, as were lower-count sequences one edit away from another. On the basis of fitting two negative binomial distributions, barcode sub-clusters with fewer than 20% of the maximum read count were discarded. TCRdb passed the public sequencing reads through fastp at Q25 and MiXCR, retaining productive beta sequences. All rows with the same CDR3 protein become a single entry with the most common DNA and genes. The V and J calls and clone size are TCRdb's, not the authors'. For this sample the table gives under 800,000 distinct CDR3 sequences, of which around 25% were detected only once. About 0.84% of the sample rests with the top ten.

Naive CD8 T cell libraries were made from roughly 21,000 to 960,000 sorted cells using 10%, 30% or 50% of purified RNA. Naive CD8 T cells, defined as CD8+CD4-CCR7+CD45RA+, were FACS-sorted into RLT Plus buffer on a BD FACSAria II. Around 10 TCR copies' worth of Jurkat RNA were spiked into roughly 17,000-1,100,000 naive CD8 T cell samples to test detection sensitivity. Enrichment of CD8 T cells was done with RosetteSep CD8+ T Cell Enrichment Cocktail plus Ficoll-Paque, and ACK red cell lysis came afterward. Measured from the cysteine to the phenylalanine, the CDR3 is 17 residues long. Kept here is only the CDR3 DNA, which spans 51 bases and is read in frame from base 1. CDR1 and CDR2, per the germline V gene, are SGHVS and FNYEAQ. V has 5 bases trimmed and J has 0 bases trimmed; junction bases matching no gene number 9. This clonotype was seen many times. The antigen this receptor binds is unknown. No clone much larger than this one lies a single base away; base qualities are absent.

Sequenced input: naive CD8+ T cells from blood, with Jurkat cell RNA spiked in. In the paper's terms, the cell subset or site label means: FACS-sorted CD8+CD4-CCR7+CD45RA+ naive T cells. The chain joins TRBV7-6 to TRBJ2-2, with TRBD2 matching 7 junction bases. This receptor was taken from a human donor in good health. Some libraries in this study had Jurkat cell RNA spiked in. The nucleotides read TGTGCCAGCAGCCGCTATACTAGCGCCCCGAACACCGGGGAGCTGTTTTTT. It codes for CASSRYTSAPNTGELFF.